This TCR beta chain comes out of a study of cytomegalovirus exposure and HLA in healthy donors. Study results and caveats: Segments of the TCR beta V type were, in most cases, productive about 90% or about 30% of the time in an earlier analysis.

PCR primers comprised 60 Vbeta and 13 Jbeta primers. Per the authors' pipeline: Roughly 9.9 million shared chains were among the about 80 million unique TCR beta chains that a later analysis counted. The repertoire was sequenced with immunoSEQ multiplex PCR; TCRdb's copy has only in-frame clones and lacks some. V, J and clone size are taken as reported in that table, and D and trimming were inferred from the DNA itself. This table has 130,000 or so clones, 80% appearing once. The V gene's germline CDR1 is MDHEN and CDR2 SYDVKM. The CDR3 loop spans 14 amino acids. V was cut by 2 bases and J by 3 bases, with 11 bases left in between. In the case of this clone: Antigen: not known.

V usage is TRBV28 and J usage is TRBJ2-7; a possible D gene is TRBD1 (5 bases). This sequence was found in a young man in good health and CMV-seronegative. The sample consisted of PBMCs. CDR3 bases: TGTGCCAGCAGTTTAGTCCCAGGGATCTACGAGCAGTACTTC. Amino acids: CASSLVPGIYEQYF.